This passage covers 3 T cell receptor beta chains from one sample sequenced in a study of response to subunit inactivated influenza vaccine. TCRdb redid the calling of the RT-PCR reads with MiXCR, one entry per CDR3 protein. The sample consists of just under 250,000 distinct CDR3 sequences, 10% to 15% of them appearing once. The sample was non-naive T cells sorted from PBMCs, taken 14 days before vaccination. The origin of the receptors is a man in his forties or fifties who received an inactivated influenza vaccine.

The chain employs TRBV5-1 and TRBJ2-7; D possibly matches TRBD1 or TRBD2 (6 bases each). The CDR3 spans 16 residues. V was clipped by 3 bases and J by 2 bases, with 18 bases between them. Germline-derived CDR1 and CDR2 are SGHRS and YFSETQ. CDR3 in amino acids: CASSSGAELPPYEQYF. In DNA form, the CDR3 reads TGCGCCAGCAGCTCGGGGGCCGAGCTCCCCCCCTACGAGCAGTACTTC.

This clonotype was detected ten times or more. The gene calls are TRBV4-3 and TRBJ2-1; 10 bases fit TRBD2. In germline, CDR1 is LGHNA, CDR2 YSLEER. CDR3 length: 19 amino acids. The V gene end was trimmed by 3 bases and the J gene end by 0 bases; junction bases not matched to a gene: 11. The CDR3 DNA reads as TGCGCCAGCAGCCAGCTAGCGGGGGCCGAATTTAGCTCCTACAATGAGCAGTTCTTC. Translating gives CASSQLAGAEFSSYNEQFF.

Notes on this clonotype: A read error is possible here, since a much larger clone lies one base away. V and J are TRBV25-1 and TRBJ1-1; 7 bases agree with TRBD1. The ends lost 3 bases at V and 2 bases at J; junction bases unmatched: 6. Germline V gene lookup returns CDR1 MGHDK and CDR2 SYGVNS. The CDR3 totals 15 residues. CDR3 DNA sequence: TGTGCCAGCAGTGATTGGAAGGGGGCCAACACTGAAGCTTTCTTT. Its protein is CASSDWKGANTEAFF. Drawing the rest from reference TRBV25-1 and TRBJ1-1, the complete variable domain is EADIYQTPRYLVIGTGKKITLECSQTMGHDKMYWYQQDPGMELHLIHYSYGVNSTEKGDLSSESTVSRIRTEHFPLTLESARPSHTSQYLCASSDWKGANTEAFFGQGTRLTVV.